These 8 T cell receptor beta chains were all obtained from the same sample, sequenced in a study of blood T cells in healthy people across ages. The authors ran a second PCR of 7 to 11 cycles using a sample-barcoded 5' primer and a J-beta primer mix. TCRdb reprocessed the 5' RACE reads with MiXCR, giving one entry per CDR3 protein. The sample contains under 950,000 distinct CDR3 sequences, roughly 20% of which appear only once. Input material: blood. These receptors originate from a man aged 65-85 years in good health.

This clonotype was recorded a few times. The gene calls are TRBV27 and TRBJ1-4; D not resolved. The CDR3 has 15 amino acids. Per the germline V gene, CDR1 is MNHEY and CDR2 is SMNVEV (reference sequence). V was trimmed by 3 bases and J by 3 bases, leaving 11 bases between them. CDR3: CASSLNRRANEKLFF. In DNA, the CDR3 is TGTGCCAGCAGTTTGAATAGGAGAGCTAATGAAAAACTGTTTTTT.

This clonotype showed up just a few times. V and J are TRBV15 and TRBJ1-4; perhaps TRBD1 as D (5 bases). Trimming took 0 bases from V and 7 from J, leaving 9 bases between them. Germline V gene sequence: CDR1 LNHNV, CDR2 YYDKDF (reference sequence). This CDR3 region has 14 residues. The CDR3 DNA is TGTGCCACCAGCAGAGATCCAGGGCCTGAAAAACTGTTTTTT. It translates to CATSRDPGPEKLFF.

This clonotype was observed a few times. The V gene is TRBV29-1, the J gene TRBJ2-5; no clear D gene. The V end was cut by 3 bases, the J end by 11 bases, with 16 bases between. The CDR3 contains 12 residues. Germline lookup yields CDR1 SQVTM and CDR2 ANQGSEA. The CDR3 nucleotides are TGCAGCGTTGACGGGTCCCCTGGAGAGCAGTACTTC. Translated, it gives CSVDGSPGEQYF. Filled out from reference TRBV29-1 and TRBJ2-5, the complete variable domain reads SAVISQKPSRDICQRGTSLTIQCQVDSQVTMMFWYRQQPGQSLTLIATANQGSEATYESGFVIDKFPISRPNLTFSTLTVSNMSPEDSSIYLCSVDGSPGEQYFGPGTRLLVL.

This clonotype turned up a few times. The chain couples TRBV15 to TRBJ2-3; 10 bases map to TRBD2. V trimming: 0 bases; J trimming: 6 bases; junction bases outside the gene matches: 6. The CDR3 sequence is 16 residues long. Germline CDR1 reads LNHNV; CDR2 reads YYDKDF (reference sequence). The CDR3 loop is CATSRDPSGGVDTQYF. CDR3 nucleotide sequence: TGTGCCACCAGCAGAGATCCGAGCGGGGGGGTGGATACGCAGTATTTT. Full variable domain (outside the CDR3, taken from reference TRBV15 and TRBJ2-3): DAMVIQNPRYQVTQFGKPVTLSCSQTLNHNVMYWYQQKSSQAPKLLFHYYDKDFNNEADTPDNFQSRRPNTSFCFLDIRSPGLGDTAMYLCATSRDPSGGVDTQYFGPGTRLTVL.

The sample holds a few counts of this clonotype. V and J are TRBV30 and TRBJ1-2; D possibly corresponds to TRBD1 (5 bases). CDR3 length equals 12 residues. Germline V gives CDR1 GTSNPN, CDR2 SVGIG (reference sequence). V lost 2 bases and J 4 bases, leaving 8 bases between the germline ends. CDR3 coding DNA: TGTGCCTGGAGTCGCCAGGGCTATGGCTACACCTTC. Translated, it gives CAWSRQGYGYTF.

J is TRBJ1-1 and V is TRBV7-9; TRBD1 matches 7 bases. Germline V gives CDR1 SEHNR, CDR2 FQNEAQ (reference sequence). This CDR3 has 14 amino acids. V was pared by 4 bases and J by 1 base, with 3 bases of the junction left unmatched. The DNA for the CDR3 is TGTGCCAGCAGCTCACAGGGGAGGAACACTGAAGCTTTCTTT. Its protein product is CASSSQGRNTEAFF. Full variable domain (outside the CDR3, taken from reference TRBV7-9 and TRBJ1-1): DTGVSQNPRHKITKRGQNVTFRCDPISEHNRLYWYRQTLGQGPEFLTYFQNEAQLEKSRLLSDRFSAERPKGSFSTLEIQRTEQGDSAMYLCASSSQGRNTEAFFGQGTRLTVV.

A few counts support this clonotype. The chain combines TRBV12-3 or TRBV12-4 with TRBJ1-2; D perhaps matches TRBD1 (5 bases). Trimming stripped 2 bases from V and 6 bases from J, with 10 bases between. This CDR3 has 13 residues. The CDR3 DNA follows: TGTGCCAGCAGTTTAATGGCGGGGGATGGCTACACCTTC. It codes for CASSLMAGDGYTF.

The CDR3 region has the DNA TGCGCCAGCAGGGCTGGGACTAGCGGCCCCGGAGGTACGCAGTATTTT. This encodes CASRAGTSGPGGTQYF. This chain uses TRBV10-2 with TRBJ2-3, with 11 bases lining up with TRBD2. CDR1 is WSHSY and CDR2 is SAAADI in the germline V gene. The length of the CDR3 is 16 residues. The V gene end was trimmed by 6 bases and the J gene end by 8 bases; junction bases not matched to a gene: 13.